The clone carrying this T cell receptor (beta chain) was recorded at least ten times. Its target is not known. How the authors handled the data: Sequenced samples showed a median of around 93,000 TCRs each, with counts running from roughly 23,000 to 700,000. TCRdb re-analysed the 5' RACE reads in MiXCR, keeping a single row per CDR3 protein. These V and J calls rely on TCRdb rather than the paper's analysis. The top ten clones hold approximately 1.4% of a sample with about 140,000 distinct CDR3 sequences, around 4% of them seen once. The data stem from a study of human T cells and chemical hapten exposure. Study outcomes and limitations: TCRs at high frequency, those above 1 in 1000, did not change with DPC sensitization.

Unfractionated whole blood was the source from which total RNA was extracted. CDR1 DFQATT and CDR2 SNEGSKA come from the germline V gene (reference sequence). The V segment lost 5 bases and the J segment 7 bases; nucleotides outside the gene matches: 7. The CDR3 sequence is 12 residues long. This TCR was recovered from a female donor in good health. The genes are TRBV20-1 and TRBJ1-2, with 7 bases that match TRBD1. DNA for the CDR3: TGCAGTGCTCAAAAGACAGGGACTGGCTACACCTTC. Amino acids: CSAQKTGTGYTF.